Listed here are 25 T cell receptor beta chains from one sample, sequenced in a study of shared clonotypes between healthy human individuals (dated by TCRdb to the early 2020s). To prepare the library, the immunoSEQ multiplex PCR assay was applied. TCRdb provides this immuneACCESS table in a form limited to in-frame rearrangements. Some clones are lacking; in checked studies, under half of them reflect an unresolved V gene, and why the rest are absent is not known. The table for this sample lists about 2 million clones; roughly 96% of them were counted only once. The ten largest account for more than 0.1% of the sample. The sample taken for sequencing was naive CD4+ T cells sorted from blood. Sample cell subset or site, as interpreted from the label and publication: CD45RA+ positively selected. All receptors derive from a man younger than 30 in good health.

The V and J genes are TRBV7-8 and TRBJ2-1; D call uncertain. This CDR3 comprises 15 residues. Trimming pared 2 bases from V and 4 bases from J, leaving 12 bases between. Germline CDR1 SGHVS, CDR2 FQNEAQ. The CDR3 DNA sequence: TGTGCCAGCAGCTTAATCGGCGGCTTGTACAATGAGCAGTTCTTC. Protein: CASSLIGGLYNEQFF.

This chain joins TRBV5-1 and TRBJ2-1, with D uncertain. This CDR3 spans 12 amino acids. V shed 4 bases and J shed 7 bases, with 9 bases lying between them. Germline V CDR1 and CDR2: SGHRS, YFSETQ. The CDR3 region is CASSHNGNEQFF. The CDR3 bases are TGCGCCAGCAGCCATAACGGGAATGAGCAGTTCTTC.

The chain links TRBV7-9 to TRBJ2-3; D remains unclear. With 4 bases removed from V and 0 bases from J, the gap between germline ends came to 2 bases. Looked up from germline, CDR1 is SEHNR and CDR2 is FQNEAQ (reference sequence). The CDR3 contains 12 residues. CDR3 nucleotide sequence: TGTGCCAGCAGCTACAGCACAGATACGCAGTATTTT. Protein product: CASSYSTDTQYF.

V usage is TRBV18 and J usage is TRBJ2-1; 8 bases map to TRBD2. Germline V CDR1 and CDR2: KGHSH, LQKENI. V lost 1 base to trimming and J lost 7 bases; unmatched junction nucleotides: 3. The CDR3 is 14 residues long. CDR3 amino acids: CASSPLAGLNEQFF. The CDR3 DNA reads as TGTGCCAGCTCACCACTAGCGGGATTGAATGAGCAGTTCTTC.

A note on this clone: Possible read error: a much larger clone is one base away. This chain links TRBV6-6 with TRBJ1-2, with 7 bases lining up with TRBD1. The J segment lost 6 bases and the V segment lost 2 bases, leaving 0 bases of the junction unmatched. Germline V gene sequence: CDR1 MNHNY, CDR2 SVGAGI (reference sequence). The CDR3 spans 12 residues. The CDR3 is CASSYQGDGYTF. For the CDR3, the DNA is TGTGCCAGCAGTTACCAGGGGGATGGCTACACCTTC.

The chain has TRBV30 and TRBJ1-5; D is undetermined. The CDR3 covers 16 residues. Germline CDR1 reads GTSNPN; CDR2 reads SVGIG (reference sequence). V lost 2 bases and J 10 bases, leaving 24 bases between the germline ends. The CDR3 here is CAWSSGLPSIFLPQHF. The CDR3 nucleotides read TGTGCCTGGAGTTCGGGTCTACCCTCAATTTTTCTACCCCAGCATTTT.

This rearrangement joins TRBV5-1 to TRBJ1-4; 12 nucleotides match TRBD1. The J segment lost 7 bases and the V segment lost 4 bases, leaving 11 bases of the junction unmatched. The germline gives CDR1 SGHRS, CDR2 YFSETQ. CDR3 size: 17 residues. CDR3 loop: CASSTGTGGAGVEKLFF. CDR3 DNA sequence: TGCGCCAGCAGCACCGGGACAGGGGGCGCGGGAGTTGAAAAACTGTTTTTT.

The chain joins TRBV6-6 to TRBJ1-2, with D possibly TRBD1 on 6 matching bases. V lost 1 base, J lost 8 bases, and 11 bases lay in between. CDR3 size: 13 residues. CDR1 and CDR2 (germline): MNHNY, SVGAGI (reference sequence). CDR3 sequence (DNA): TGTGCCAGCAGTTACTGGGGGGCGGGCGGCTACACCTTC. Protein: CASSYWGAGGYTF.

The chain combines TRBV6-5 with TRBJ1-4, with 10 nucleotides matching TRBD1. CDR1 is MNHEY and CDR2 is SVGAGI in the germline V gene. With V trimmed by 6 bases and J by 8 bases, 6 bases remained unmatched. The CDR3 runs to 14 residues. This CDR3 reads CASRPGQGREKLFF. CDR3 bases: TGTGCCAGCAGACCGGGACAGGGGCGGGAAAAACTGTTTTTT.

In regard to this clone: The same CDR3 can be traced to other DNA sequences in this sample. This chain uses TRBV7-9 with TRBJ1-5; D remains unclear. Germline lookup yields CDR1 SEHNR and CDR2 FQNEAQ (reference sequence). With 6 bases removed from V and 2 bases from J, the gap between germline ends came to 8 bases. This CDR3 has 13 residues. In DNA, the CDR3 is TGTGCCAGCAGTCCTGATGGCAATCAGCCCCAGCATTTT. It is translated as CASSPDGNQPQHF.

The V call is TRBV6-1, the J call TRBJ2-7; 11 bases agree with TRBD2. The CDR3 has 13 amino acids. Trimming removed 5 bases from V and 9 bases from J; junction bases left unmatched: 6. The germline gives CDR1 MNHNS, CDR2 SASEGT. The CDR3 DNA reads TGTGCCAGCAGTTTAGCGGGGGGGTCCGGGCAGTACTTC. Translation gives CASSLAGGSGQYF.

The rearrangement uses TRBV30 and TRBJ2-3, with 16 bases aligning to TRBD2. Per germline, CDR1 GTSNPN and CDR2 SVGIG (reference sequence). There are 16 residues in the CDR3. V gave up 5 bases and J gave up 4 bases; unmatched junction bases: 6. CDR3 in DNA: TGTGCCTGGGGGACTAGCGGGAGGGCCGGGGCAGATACGCAGTATTTT. Amino acids: CAWGTSGRAGADTQYF.

The chain is built from TRBV5-1 and TRBJ1-4; 9 nucleotides agree with TRBD1. From germline, CDR1 is SGHRS and CDR2 YFSETQ. The length of the CDR3 is 20 residues. The V and J ends lost 1 base and 14 bases, in that order; junction bases with no gene match: 27. CDR3 amino acids: CASSLQALPGQGRSMNGLFF. For the CDR3, the DNA is TGCGCCAGCAGCTTGCAAGCCCTACCGGGACAGGGTCGATCAATGAACGGGCTGTTTTTT. Full variable domain (outside the CDR3, taken from reference TRBV5-1 and TRBJ1-4): KAGVTQTPRYLIKTRGQQVTLSCSPISGHRSVSWYQQTPGQGLQFLFEYFSETQRNKGNFPGRFSGRQFSNSRSEMNVSTLELGDSALYLCASSLQALPGQGRSMNGLFFGSGTQLSVL.

The chain joins TRBV28 to TRBJ1-2, with TRBD1 as a possible D gene (5 bases). Trimming shortened V by 6 bases and J by 2 bases, and 16 bases separated the two germline ends. Germline CDR1 reads MDHEN; CDR2 reads SYDVKM. CDR3 length equals 15 residues. CDR3 in amino acids: CASSFPGGSNYGYTF. The CDR3 bases are TGTGCCAGCAGCTTTCCTGGGGGGAGCAACTATGGCTACACCTTC.

The genes are TRBV29-1 and TRBJ1-6, with 8 bases identical to TRBD1. The V and J ends lost 0 bases and 8 bases, in that order; junction bases with no gene match: 0. Germline V gives CDR1 SQVTM, CDR2 ANQGSEA. This CDR3 is 13 amino acids long. CDR3 DNA sequence: TGCAGCGTTGAAGAGACAGGGGATTCACCCCTCCACTTT. It specifies CSVEETGDSPLHF. Full variable domain (missing parts from reference TRBV29-1 and TRBJ1-6): SAVISQKPSRDICQRGTSLTIQCQVDSQVTMMFWYRQQPGQSLTLIATANQGSEATYESGFVIDKFPISRPNLTFSTLTVSNMSPEDSSIYLCSVEETGDSPLHFGNGTRLTVT.

The gene calls are TRBV2 and TRBJ2-3, with D possibly called TRBD1 or TRBD2 (5 bases each). Germline V gene sequence: CDR1 SNHLY, CDR2 FYNNEI. Deletions cut 6 bases from V and 6 bases from J, with 25 bases between. The CDR3 covers 17 residues. The CDR3 reads CASRMLWGRGADDTQYF. CDR3 coding DNA: TGTGCCAGCAGAATGCTATGGGGCCGGGGTGCGGACGATACGCAGTATTTT.

The chain combines TRBV4-1 with TRBJ2-2; a possible D gene is TRBD1 (5 bases). The V and J ends lost 2 bases and 1 base respectively, with 11 bases between them. CDR3 size: 16 residues. Germline V gene sequence: CDR1 MGHRA, CDR2 YSYEKL. CDR3 in amino acids: CASSQNPGLNTGELFF. The CDR3 coding sequence is TGCGCCAGCAGCCAAAATCCAGGGTTGAACACCGGGGAGCTGTTTTTT.

About this clone: The same CDR3 can be traced to other DNA sequences in this sample. The chain has TRBV18 and TRBJ1-6, with D uncertain. The length of the CDR3 is 12 residues. V was pared by 3 bases and J by 6 bases, with 3 bases between. Germline V gene data show CDR1 as KGHSH and CDR2 as LQKENI. The CDR3 sequence: CASSPANSPLHF. Here the CDR3 DNA reads TGTGCCAGCTCACCTGCTAATTCACCCCTCCACTTT.

CDR3 nucleotide sequence: TGTGCCAGCAGTACCCCCGGACAGGGGTTTACCTACGAGCAGTACTTC. It yields the protein CASSTPGQGFTYEQYF. The chain has TRBV2 and TRBJ2-7, with 9 bases lining up with TRBD1. In germline, CDR1 is SNHLY, CDR2 FYNNEI. J was trimmed by 2 bases and V by 5 bases; bases with no gene match: 10. The CDR3 runs 16 residues.

This sequence joins TRBV6-6 and TRBJ2-1; D not certain. V dropped 0 bases and J dropped 3 bases, with 9 bases sitting between them. The CDR3 spans 15 residues. Germline CDR1 is MNHNY and CDR2 is SVGAGI (reference sequence). In DNA form, the CDR3 reads TGTGCCAGCAGTTACTCTGGGCAGAACTACAATGAGCAGTTCTTC. Residues: CASSYSGQNYNEQFF.

This chain joins TRBV21-1 and TRBJ2-3; the table assigns TRBD2, which was not confirmed against the DNA. TRBV21-1 is reported as a pseudogene. The CDR3 contains 17 residues. The CDR3 loop reads CASSRRTSGGDTDTQYF. DNA of the CDR3: TGTGCCAGCAGCCGACGGACTAGCGGGGGTGACACAGATACGCAGTATTTT.

The chain carries TRBV5-4 and TRBJ2-2; no clear D gene. This CDR3 has 16 residues. CDR1 SGHNT and CDR2 YYREEE come from the germline V gene (reference sequence). Trimming cost V 1 base and J 9 bases, with 19 bases left between them. DNA for the CDR3: TGTGCCAGCAGCTTGAGGGTACAGCCGGAGTCTAGGGAGCTGTTTTTT. Its translation: CASSLRVQPESRELFF. Variable domain in full (rest from reference TRBV5-4 and TRBJ2-2): ETGVTQSPTHLIKTRGQQVTLRCSSQSGHNTVSWYQQALGQGPQFIFQYYREEENGRGNFPPRFSGLQFPNYSSELNVNALELDDSALYLCASSLRVQPESRELFFGEGSRLTVL.

J is TRBJ2-7 and V is TRBV18; D not certain. Trimming removed 4 bases at V and 3 bases at J, with 10 bases between. The CDR3 extends over 13 amino acids. Germline CDR1 KGHSH, CDR2 LQKENI. This chain's CDR3 is CASSQLRDYEQYF. DNA for the CDR3: TGTGCCAGCTCACAACTAAGAGACTACGAGCAGTACTTC.

This chain links TRBV6-5 with TRBJ1-6; no definite D call. CDR1 and CDR2 from the germline V gene are MNHEY and SVGAGI. Trimming took off 4 bases at V and 8 bases at J, with 12 bases between the two ends. This CDR3 comprises 14 residues. In DNA form, the CDR3 reads TGTGCCAGCAGTTTCAGGACCCAAGATTCACCCCTCCACTTT. As protein: CASSFRTQDSPLHF.

The chain has TRBV2 and TRBJ2-7; the D gene could be TRBD1 or TRBD2 (5 bases each). Germline assignment: CDR1 SNHLY and CDR2 FYNNEI. V was cut by 8 bases and J by 6 bases, with 5 bases left in between. This CDR3 comprises 9 residues. CDR3 DNA sequence: TGTGCCAGCGGGGGCGAGCAGTACTTC. Translating gives CASGGEQYF.